A single sample is the source of the 7 T cell receptor beta chains below, sequenced in a study of blood T cell repertoires in COVID-19. Sequencing used immunoSEQ multiplex PCR; TCRdb keeps in-frame clones, though not all of them. The sample includes roughly 100,000 clones, 65% to 75% of them seen just once. Material for sequencing was peripheral blood. These receptors all stem from a human donor with acute or convalescent COVID-19. The donor label of this sample is uncertain.

The chain carries TRBV12-3 or TRBV12-4 and TRBJ2-2; D is undetermined. This CDR3 has 13 residues. V was shortened by 3 bases and J by 3 bases, with 5 bases between the two germline ends. CDR3 in amino acids: CASSFSDTGELFF. CDR3 coding DNA: TGTGCCAGCAGTTTCTCGGACACCGGGGAGCTGTTTTTT.

This sequence joins TRBV7-9 and TRBJ1-2; 8 bases are a match to TRBD1. This CDR3 is built from 14 residues. Germline lookup yields CDR1 SEHNR and CDR2 FQNEAQ (reference sequence). With V trimmed by 1 base and J by 5 bases, 3 bases remained unmatched. CDR3 in amino acids: CASSLGWTGYGYTF. As DNA, the CDR3 is TGTGCCAGCAGCTTAGGTTGGACAGGGTATGGCTACACCTTC.

The chain carries TRBV15 and TRBJ1-3, with 9 bases that match TRBD1. Germline CDR1 reads LNHNV; CDR2 reads YYDKDF (reference sequence). Trimming took 8 bases from V and 4 from J; bases not matched to a gene: 6. The CDR3 totals 14 residues. The CDR3, as DNA: TGTGCCACCGGGGACAGGGTTAGAGGAAACACCATATATTTT. Protein sequence: CATGDRVRGNTIYF.

V is TRBV3-1 (or the pseudogene TRBV3-2) and J is TRBJ2-3; D might be TRBD2 (5 bases). Germline CDR1 reads LGHDT; CDR2 reads YNNKEL (reference sequence). V was trimmed by 0 bases and J by 2 bases, leaving 9 bases between them. The CDR3 length is 15 residues. CDR3 sequence (DNA): TGTGCCAGCAGCCAAGATCGGCGGGCCACAGATACGCAGTATTTT. This translates into CASSQDRRATDTQYF.

This clone has only a few counts. The chain links TRBV19 to TRBJ1-2; TRBD1 might be the D (5 bases). Germline CDR1 is LNHDA and CDR2 is SQIVND (reference sequence). This CDR3 has 12 residues. V lost 6 bases to trimming and J lost 4 bases, with 9 bases between them. DNA of the CDR3: TGTGCCAGTAGCCCCCAGGGCTATGGCTACACCTTC. It encodes CASSPQGYGYTF.

This clone was observed a single time. The chain combines TRBV9 with TRBJ2-2, with TRBD2 as a possible D gene (6 bases). CDR1 and CDR2 from the germline V gene are SGDLS and YYNGEE. CDR3 length: 15 residues. V was pared by 3 bases and J by 8 bases, with 17 bases between. This chain's CDR3 is CASSAVAEHPGELFF. As DNA, the CDR3 is TGTGCCAGCAGCGCCGTAGCGGAGCACCCGGGGGAGCTGTTTTTT.

The V gene is TRBV30, the J gene TRBJ1-1; D may be TRBD1 (6 bases). Trimming left V 3 bases short and J 10 bases short, with 21 bases between. Germline V gene sequence: CDR1 GTSNPN, CDR2 SVGIG (reference sequence). The CDR3 is made up of 14 amino acids. CDR3 DNA sequence: TGTGCCTGGAGGGGAGTTCGGGGGGCGGTCGGAGCTTTCTTT. Amino acids: CAWRGVRGAVGAFF.